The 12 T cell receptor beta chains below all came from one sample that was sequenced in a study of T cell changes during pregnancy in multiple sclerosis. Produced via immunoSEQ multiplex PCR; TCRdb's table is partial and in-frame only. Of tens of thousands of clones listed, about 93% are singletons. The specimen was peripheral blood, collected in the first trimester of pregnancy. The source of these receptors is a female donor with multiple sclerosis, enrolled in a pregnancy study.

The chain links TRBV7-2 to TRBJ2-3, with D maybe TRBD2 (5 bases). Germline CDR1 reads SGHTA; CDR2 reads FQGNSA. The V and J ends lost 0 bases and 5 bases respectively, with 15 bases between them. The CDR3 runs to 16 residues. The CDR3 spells CASSLAVGRGLDTQYF. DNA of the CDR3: TGTGCCAGCAGCTTAGCGGTTGGACGAGGGTTAGATACGCAGTATTTT.

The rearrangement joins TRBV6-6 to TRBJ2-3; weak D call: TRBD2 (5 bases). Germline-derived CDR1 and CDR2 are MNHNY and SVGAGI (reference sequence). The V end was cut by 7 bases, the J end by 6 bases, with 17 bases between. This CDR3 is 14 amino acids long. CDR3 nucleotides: TGTGCCAGCACAGACGGCAGTGGCGGGGATACGCAGTATTTT. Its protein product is CASTDGSGGDTQYF.

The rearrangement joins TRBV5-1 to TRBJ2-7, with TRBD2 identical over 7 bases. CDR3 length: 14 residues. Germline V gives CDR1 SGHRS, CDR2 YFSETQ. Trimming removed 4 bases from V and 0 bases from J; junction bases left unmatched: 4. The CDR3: CASSVGGGSYEQYF. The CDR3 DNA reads TGCGCCAGCAGCGTGGGGGGGGGCTCCTACGAGCAGTACTTC.

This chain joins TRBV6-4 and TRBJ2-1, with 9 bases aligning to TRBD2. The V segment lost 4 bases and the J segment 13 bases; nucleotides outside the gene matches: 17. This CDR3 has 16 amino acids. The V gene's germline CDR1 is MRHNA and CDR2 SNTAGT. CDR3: CASSGSAGGLITTQFF. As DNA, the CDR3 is TGTGCCAGCAGTGGATCAGCGGGGGGACTCATCACAACTCAGTTCTTC.

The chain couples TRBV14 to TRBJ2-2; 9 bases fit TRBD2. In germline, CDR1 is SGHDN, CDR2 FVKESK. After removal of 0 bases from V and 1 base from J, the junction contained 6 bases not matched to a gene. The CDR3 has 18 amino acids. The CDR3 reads CASSQDFRAGGNTGELFF. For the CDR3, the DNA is TGTGCCAGCAGCCAAGATTTCCGAGCGGGGGGGAACACCGGGGAGCTGTTTTTT.

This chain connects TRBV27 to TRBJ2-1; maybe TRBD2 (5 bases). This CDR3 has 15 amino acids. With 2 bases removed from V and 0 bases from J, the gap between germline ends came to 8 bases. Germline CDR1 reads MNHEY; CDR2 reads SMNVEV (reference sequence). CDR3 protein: CASSLTGSSYNEQFF. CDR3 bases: TGTGCCAGCAGTTTAACGGGGAGCTCCTACAATGAGCAGTTCTTC.

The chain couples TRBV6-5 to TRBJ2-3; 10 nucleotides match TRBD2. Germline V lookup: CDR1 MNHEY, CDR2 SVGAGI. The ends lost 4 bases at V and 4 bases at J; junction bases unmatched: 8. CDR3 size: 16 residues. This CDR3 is CASSFLSGGLADTQYF. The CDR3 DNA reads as TGTGCCAGCAGTTTCCTTAGCGGGGGGCTGGCAGATACGCAGTATTTT.

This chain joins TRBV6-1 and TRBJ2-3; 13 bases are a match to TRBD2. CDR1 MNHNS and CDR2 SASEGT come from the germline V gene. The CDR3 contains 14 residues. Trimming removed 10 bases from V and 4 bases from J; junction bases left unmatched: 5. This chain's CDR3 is CATRTSGGPDTQYF. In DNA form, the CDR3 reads TGTGCCACCAGGACTAGCGGGGGCCCAGATACGCAGTATTTT.

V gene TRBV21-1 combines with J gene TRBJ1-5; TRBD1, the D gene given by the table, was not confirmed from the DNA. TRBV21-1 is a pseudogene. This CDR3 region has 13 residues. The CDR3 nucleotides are TGTGCCAGCAGAACAGGATTGTGGCAGCCCCAGCATTTT. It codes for CASRTGLWQPQHF.

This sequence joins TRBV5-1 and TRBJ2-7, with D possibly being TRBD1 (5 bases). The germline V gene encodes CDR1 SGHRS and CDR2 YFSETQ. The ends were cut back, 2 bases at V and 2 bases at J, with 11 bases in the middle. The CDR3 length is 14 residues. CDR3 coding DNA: TGCGCCAGCAGCTTATTTACAGGAACCTACGAGCAGTACTTC. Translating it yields CASSLFTGTYEQYF. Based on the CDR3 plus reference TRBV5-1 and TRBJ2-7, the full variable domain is KAGVTQTPRYLIKTRGQQVTLSCSPISGHRSVSWYQQTPGQGLQFLFEYFSETQRNKGNFPGRFSGRQFSNSRSEMNVSTLELGDSALYLCASSLFTGTYEQYFGPGTRLTVT.

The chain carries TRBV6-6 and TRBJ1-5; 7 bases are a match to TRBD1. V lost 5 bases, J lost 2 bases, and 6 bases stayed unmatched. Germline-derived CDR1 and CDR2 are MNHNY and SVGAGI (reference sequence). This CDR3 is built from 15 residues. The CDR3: CASSQTGLGNQPQHF. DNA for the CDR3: TGTGCCAGCAGTCAGACAGGGTTGGGCAATCAGCCCCAGCATTTT.

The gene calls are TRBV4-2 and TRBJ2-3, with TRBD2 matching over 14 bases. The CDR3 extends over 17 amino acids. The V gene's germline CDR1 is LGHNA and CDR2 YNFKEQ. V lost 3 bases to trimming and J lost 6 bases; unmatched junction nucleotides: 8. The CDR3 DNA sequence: TGTGCCAGCAGCCAGAGGACTAGCGGGGGGAGTAGGGATACGCAGTATTTT. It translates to CASSQRTSGGSRDTQYF.